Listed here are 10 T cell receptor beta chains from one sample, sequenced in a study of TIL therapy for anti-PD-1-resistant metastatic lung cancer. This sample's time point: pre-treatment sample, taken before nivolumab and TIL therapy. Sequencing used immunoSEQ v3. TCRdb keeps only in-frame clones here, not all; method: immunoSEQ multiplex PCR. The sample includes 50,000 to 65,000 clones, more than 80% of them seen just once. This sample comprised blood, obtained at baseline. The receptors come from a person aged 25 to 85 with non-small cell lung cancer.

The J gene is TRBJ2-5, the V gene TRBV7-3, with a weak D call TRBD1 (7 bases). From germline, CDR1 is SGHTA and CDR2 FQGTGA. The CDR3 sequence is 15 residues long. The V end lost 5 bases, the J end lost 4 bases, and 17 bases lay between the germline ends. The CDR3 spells CASSLVAGQRETQYF. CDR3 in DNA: TGTGCCAGCAGCCTTGTGGCGGGACAGAGAGAGACCCAGTACTTC.

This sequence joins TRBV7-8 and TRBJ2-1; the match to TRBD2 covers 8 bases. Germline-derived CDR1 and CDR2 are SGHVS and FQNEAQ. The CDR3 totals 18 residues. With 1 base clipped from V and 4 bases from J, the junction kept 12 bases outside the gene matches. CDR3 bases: TGTGCCAGCAGCTTAGTAGTTACTTTAGCGGGACCTTACAATGAGCAGTTCTTC. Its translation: CASSLVVTLAGPYNEQFF.

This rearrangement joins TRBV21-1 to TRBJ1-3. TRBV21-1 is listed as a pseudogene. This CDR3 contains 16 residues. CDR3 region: CASSKGRPTGGNTIYF. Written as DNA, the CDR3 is TGTGCCAGCAGCAAAGGCAGGCCCACGGGAGGAAACACCATATATTTT.

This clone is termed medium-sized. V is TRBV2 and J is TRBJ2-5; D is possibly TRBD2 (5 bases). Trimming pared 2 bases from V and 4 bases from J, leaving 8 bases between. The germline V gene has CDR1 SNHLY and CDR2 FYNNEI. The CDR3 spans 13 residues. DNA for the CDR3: TGTGCCAGCAGTGAATGGGCGGGAGAGACCCAGTACTTC. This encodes CASSEWAGETQYF.

In DNA form, the CDR3 reads TGTGCCAGTAACCCCTCTTATTTCGCGGGAAGCACCGGGGAGCTGTTTTTT. Its translation: CASNPSYFAGSTGELFF. The chain employs TRBV11-2 and TRBJ2-2, with D tentatively TRBD2 (6 bases). Germline V gene sequence: CDR1 SGHAT, CDR2 FQNNGV. Trimming cost V 9 bases and J 4 bases, with 24 bases left between them. The CDR3 is made up of 17 amino acids.

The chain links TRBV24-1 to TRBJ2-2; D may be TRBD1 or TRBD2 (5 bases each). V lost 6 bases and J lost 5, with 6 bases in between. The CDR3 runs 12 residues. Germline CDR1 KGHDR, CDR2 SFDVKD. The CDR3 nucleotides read TGTGCCACCAGTTGGGGGACCGGGGAGCTGTTTTTT. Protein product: CATSWGTGELFF.

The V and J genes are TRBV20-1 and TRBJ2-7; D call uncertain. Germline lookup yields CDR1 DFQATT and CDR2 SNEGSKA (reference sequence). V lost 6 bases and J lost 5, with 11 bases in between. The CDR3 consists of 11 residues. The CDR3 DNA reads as TGCAGTGCCCTTTGGGTGAACGAGCAGTACTTC. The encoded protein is CSALWVNEQYF.

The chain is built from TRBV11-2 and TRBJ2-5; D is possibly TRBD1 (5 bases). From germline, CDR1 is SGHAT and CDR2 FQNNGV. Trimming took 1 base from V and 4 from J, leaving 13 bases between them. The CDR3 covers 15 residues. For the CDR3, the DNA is TGTGCCAGCAGCTTAGGGCAGGGTCGTTCAGAGACCCAGTACTTC. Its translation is CASSLGQGRSETQYF.

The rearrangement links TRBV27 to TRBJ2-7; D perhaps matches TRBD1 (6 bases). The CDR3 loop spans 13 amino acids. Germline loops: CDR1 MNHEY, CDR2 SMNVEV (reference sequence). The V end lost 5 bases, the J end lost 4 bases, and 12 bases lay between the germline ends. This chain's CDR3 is CASSGDRLYEQYF. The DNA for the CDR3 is TGTGCCAGCAGTGGCGACAGGCTTTACGAGCAGTACTTC.

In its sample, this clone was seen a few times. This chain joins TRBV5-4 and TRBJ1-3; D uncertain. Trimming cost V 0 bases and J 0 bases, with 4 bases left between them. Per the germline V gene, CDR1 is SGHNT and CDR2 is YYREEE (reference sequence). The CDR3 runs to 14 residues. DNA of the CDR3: TGTGCCAGCAGCTTGGGGGGCTCTGGAAACACCATATATTTT. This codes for CASSLGGSGNTIYF.